This TCR beta chain was recovered during a study of OX40 agonist ivuxolimab in advanced cancers. Findings and caveats of the study: At doses 0.1 to 3.0 mg/kg, CD4+ and CD8+ clones expanded.

TCRdb's table, derived via immunoSEQ multiplex PCR, lists solely in-frame clones and lacks some. The sample includes 100,000 or so clones, 90% of them seen just once. Germline V gene lookup returns CDR1 MNHEY and CDR2 SMNVEV (reference sequence). J gave up 6 bases and V 4 bases, and 8 bases lay outside the gene matches. The CDR3 extends over 17 amino acids. A word on this clone: Its antigen is unknown.

The sequencing here drew on CD4+ or CD8+ T cells sorted from blood, taken in a trial of the OX40 agonist ivuxolimab. This receptor was taken from an adult with an advanced solid tumor such as melanoma, head and neck, liver or kidney cancer. This chain connects TRBV27 to TRBJ2-3, with 15 bases that match TRBD2. The CDR3 protein is CASSSSRTSGGADTQYF. The CDR3 nucleotides read TGTGCCAGCAGTTCCTCCCGGACTAGCGGGGGGGCGGATACGCAGTATTTT.